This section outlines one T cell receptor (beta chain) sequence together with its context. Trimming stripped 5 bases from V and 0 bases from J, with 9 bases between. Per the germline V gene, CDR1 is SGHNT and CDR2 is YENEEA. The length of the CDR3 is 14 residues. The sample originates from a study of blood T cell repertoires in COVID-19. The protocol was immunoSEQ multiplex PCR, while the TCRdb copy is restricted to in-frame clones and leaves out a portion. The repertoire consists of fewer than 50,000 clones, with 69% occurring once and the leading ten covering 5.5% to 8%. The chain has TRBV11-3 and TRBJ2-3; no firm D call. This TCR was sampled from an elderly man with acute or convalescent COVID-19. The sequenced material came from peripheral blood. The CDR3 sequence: CASSRTASTDTQYF. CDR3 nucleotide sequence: TGTGCCAGCAGCCGAACAGCTAGCACAGATACGCAGTATTTT.